This T cell receptor (beta chain) is drawn from a study of blood T cell repertoires in COVID-19. Study background: Some COVID-19 samples were acute and others convalescent; all came from the United States, Italy and Spain.

This clone was observed a single time. V shed 6 bases, J shed 2 bases, and the junction held 3 bases outside the gene matches. The CDR3 is made up of 14 amino acids. In germline, CDR1 is MNHEY, CDR2 SVGAGI. Authors' processing steps: Nucleated cell number was recorded as an estimate derived from reference gene primer amplification. Sequenced by immunoSEQ multiplex PCR; TCRdb stores in-frame clones only, minus some. That table is the source of V, J and clone size, and D and trimming were worked out from the DNA. Of some 150,000 clones listed, around 80% were seen once; the top ten hold over 7.5%. The receptor's source is a woman in her 70s with acute or convalescent COVID-19. Input material: peripheral blood. The rearrangement uses TRBV6-5 and TRBJ2-2; TRBD1 matches at 7 bases. The CDR3 here is CASSDRVNTGELFF. CDR3 coding DNA: TGTGCCAGCAGCGACAGGGTTAACACCGGGGAGCTGTTTTTT.